One and the same sample provided the 8 T cell receptor beta chains below, sequenced in a study of T cells in Graves' hyperthyroidism and ophthalmopathy (dated 2019 in TCRdb). The library relied on multiplex PCR. Instrument used: Illumina HiSeq 2000. TCR beta CDR3 regions were amplified from RNA transcripts. The TCR CDR3 was subjected to a first round of RT-PCR using the HTBI primer set and the Qiagen OneStep RT-PCR kit. TCRdb took the public reads, trimmed them with fastp at Q25, ran MiXCR for clone calling and kept in-frame beta chains. Rows are unified per CDR3 protein, each entry keeping the most common DNA and genes. Present in this sample are about 480,000 distinct CDR3 sequences, around 22% of which were seen just once. Of the sample, approximately 10% falls within the top ten clones. The sample consisted of blood. All receptors derive from a woman in her twenties or thirties with Graves' ophthalmopathy.

This clonotype was detected many times. The J gene is TRBJ1-5, the V gene TRBV12-3 or TRBV12-4, with 9 positions matching TRBD1. The V gene end was trimmed by 3 bases and the J gene end by 7 bases; junction bases not matched to a gene: 4. The CDR3 contains 14 residues. This CDR3 reads CASSLGTGSQPQHF. CDR3 coding DNA: TGTGCCAGCAGTTTGGGGACAGGGAGCCAGCCCCAGCATTTT.

This clonotype came up many times. The chain couples TRBV25-1 to TRBJ2-6; D gene uncertain. The ends were cut back, 1 base at V and 0 bases at J, with 7 bases in the middle. The CDR3 totals 16 residues. Germline V gene lookup returns CDR1 MGHDK and CDR2 SYGVNS. DNA for the CDR3: TGTGCCAGCAGTGAATTCAGTTTCTCTGGGGCCAACGTCCTGACTTTC. Translation: CASSEFSFSGANVLTF. The variable domain in full, completed from reference TRBV25-1 and TRBJ2-6, reads EADIYQTPRYLVIGTGKKITLECSQTMGHDKMYWYQQDPGMELHLIHYSYGVNSTEKGDLSSESTVSRIRTEHFPLTLESARPSHTSQYLCASSEFSFSGANVLTFGAGSRLTVL.

This clonotype was observed at least ten times. The CDR3 DNA follows: TGTGCCAGCAGCTTCGGACCCGCGACTGAAGCTTTCTTT. It codes for CASSFGPATEAFF. The chain uses TRBV11-2 and TRBJ1-1; D gene ambiguous. The CDR3 extends over 13 amino acids. Germline V gene data show CDR1 as SGHAT and CDR2 as FQNNGV. The V end lost 3 bases, the J end lost 5 bases, and 10 bases lay between the germline ends.

The chain joins TRBV5-1 to TRBJ2-2; D may be TRBD1 or TRBD2 (6 bases each). The CDR3 is 17 amino acids. In germline, CDR1 is SGHRS, CDR2 YFSETQ. Trimming left V 1 base short and J 6 bases short, with 19 bases between. The chain's CDR3 is CASSLTWRGARAGELFF. Here the CDR3 DNA reads TGCGCCAGCAGCTTGACGTGGAGGGGGGCGAGAGCCGGGGAGCTGTTTTTT. The variable domain in full, completed from reference TRBV5-1 and TRBJ2-2, reads KAGVTQTPRYLIKTRGQQVTLSCSPISGHRSVSWYQQTPGQGLQFLFEYFSETQRNKGNFPGRFSGRQFSNSRSEMNVSTLELGDSALYLCASSLTWRGARAGELFFGEGSRLTVL.

The table lists this clonotype with many counts. The chain joins TRBV12-3 or TRBV12-4 to TRBJ1-6; perhaps TRBD1 as D (5 bases). Trimming removed 3 bases at V and 7 bases at J, with 10 bases between. The CDR3 consists of 14 residues. The CDR3 region has the DNA TGTGCCAGCAGTTTTGGGGGTGGAAATTCACCCCTCCACTTT. Encoded protein: CASSFGGGNSPLHF.

The gene calls are TRBV27 and TRBJ1-2; D may be TRBD1 (5 bases). The CDR3 length is 14 residues. The germline V and J ends were trimmed by 5 bases and 4 bases, with 14 bases remaining between them. Per germline, CDR1 MNHEY and CDR2 SMNVEV (reference sequence). CDR3: CASSTVDRAYGYTF. Written as DNA, the CDR3 is TGTGCCAGCAGTACAGTCGACAGAGCCTATGGCTACACCTTC.

The J gene is TRBJ1-2, the V gene TRBV5-5; D is unresolved. This CDR3 is built from 13 residues. The germline V gene encodes CDR1 SGHKS and CDR2 YYEKEE (reference sequence). V shed 3 bases and J shed 8 bases, with 14 bases lying between them. The CDR3 sequence is CASSSIDQRGYTF. For the CDR3, the DNA is TGTGCCAGCAGCTCCATTGACCAGCGGGGCTACACCTTC.

Many counts were recorded for this clonotype. This chain joins TRBV12-3 or TRBV12-4 and TRBJ1-2; D ambiguous. The CDR3 length is 14 residues. Trimming removed 3 bases at V and 4 bases at J, with 12 bases between. CDR3 sequence: CASSLFDIGYGYTF. The CDR3 bases are TGTGCCAGCAGTTTGTTCGACATTGGCTATGGCTACACCTTC.